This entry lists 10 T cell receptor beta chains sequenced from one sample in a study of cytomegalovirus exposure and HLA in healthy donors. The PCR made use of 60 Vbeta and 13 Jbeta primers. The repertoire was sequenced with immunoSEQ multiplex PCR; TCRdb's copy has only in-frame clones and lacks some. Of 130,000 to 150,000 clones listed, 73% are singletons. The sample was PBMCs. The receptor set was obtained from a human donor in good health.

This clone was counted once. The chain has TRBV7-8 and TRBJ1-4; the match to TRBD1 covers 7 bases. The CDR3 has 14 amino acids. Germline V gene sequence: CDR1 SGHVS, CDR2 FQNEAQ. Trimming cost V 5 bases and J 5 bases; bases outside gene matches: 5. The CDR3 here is CASSLRDRNEKLFF. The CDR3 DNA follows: TGTGCCAGCAGCCTCCGGGACAGAAATGAAAAACTGTTTTTT. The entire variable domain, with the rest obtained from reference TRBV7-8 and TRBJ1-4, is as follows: GAGVSQSPRYKVAKRGQDVALRCDPISGHVSLFWYQQALGQGPEFLTYFQNEAQLDKSGLPSDRFFAERPEGSVSTLKIQRTQQEDSAVYLCASSLRDRNEKLFFGSGTQLSVL.

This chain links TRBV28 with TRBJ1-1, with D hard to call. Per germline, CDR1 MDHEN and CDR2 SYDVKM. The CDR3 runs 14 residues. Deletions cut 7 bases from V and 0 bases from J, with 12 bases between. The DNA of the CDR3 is TGTGCCAGCACCGAGCGGGGAATGAACACTGAAGCTTTCTTT. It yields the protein CASTERGMNTEAFF.

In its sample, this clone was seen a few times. CDR3 sequence: CASSSRLAGGGTDTQYF. Here the CDR3 DNA reads TGTGCCAGCAGCTCAAGACTAGCGGGAGGAGGCACAGATACGCAGTATTTT. This rearrangement joins TRBV7-6 to TRBJ2-3, with 13 nucleotides matching TRBD2. V lost 4 bases and J lost 1; bases outside the gene matches: 5. Germline lookup yields CDR1 SGHVS and CDR2 FNYEAQ. The CDR3 runs to 17 residues.

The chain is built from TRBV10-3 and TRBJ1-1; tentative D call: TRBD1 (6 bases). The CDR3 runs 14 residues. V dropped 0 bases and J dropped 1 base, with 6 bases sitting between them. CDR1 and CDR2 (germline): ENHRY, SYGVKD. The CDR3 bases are TGTGCCATCAGTGAGTCGACAGGGAACACTGAAGCTTTCTTT. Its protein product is CAISESTGNTEAFF.

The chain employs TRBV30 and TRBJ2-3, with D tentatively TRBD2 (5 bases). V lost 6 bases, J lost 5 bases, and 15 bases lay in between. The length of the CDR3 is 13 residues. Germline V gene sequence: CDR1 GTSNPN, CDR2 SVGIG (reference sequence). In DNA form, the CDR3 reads TGTGCCTGTTTTCGGGGAGCTATAGATACGCAGTATTTT. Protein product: CACFRGAIDTQYF. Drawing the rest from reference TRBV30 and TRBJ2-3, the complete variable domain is SQTIHQWPATLVQPVGSPLSLECTVEGTSNPNLYWYRQAAGRGLQLLFYSVGIGQISSEVPQNLSASRPQDRQFILSSKKLLLSDSGFYLCACFRGAIDTQYFGPGTRLTVL.

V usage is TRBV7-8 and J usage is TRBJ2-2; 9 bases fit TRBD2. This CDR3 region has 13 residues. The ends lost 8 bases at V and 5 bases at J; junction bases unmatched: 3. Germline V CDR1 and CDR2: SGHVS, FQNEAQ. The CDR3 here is CASRLAGTGELFF. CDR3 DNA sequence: TGTGCCAGCCGTCTAGCGGGGACCGGGGAGCTGTTTTTT.

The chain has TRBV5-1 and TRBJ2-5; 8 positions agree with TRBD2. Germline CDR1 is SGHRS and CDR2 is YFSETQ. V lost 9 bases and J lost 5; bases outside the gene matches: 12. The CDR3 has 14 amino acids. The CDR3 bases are TGCGCCACCGCAACTAGCGGAGCAGGGGAGACCCAGTACTTC. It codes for CATATSGAGETQYF.

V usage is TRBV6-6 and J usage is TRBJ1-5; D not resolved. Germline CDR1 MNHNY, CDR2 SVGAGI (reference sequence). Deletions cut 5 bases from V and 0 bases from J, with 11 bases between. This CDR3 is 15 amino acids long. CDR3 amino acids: CASSEKASSNQPQHF. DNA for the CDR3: TGTGCCAGCAGTGAGAAAGCGAGTAGCAATCAGCCCCAGCATTTT.

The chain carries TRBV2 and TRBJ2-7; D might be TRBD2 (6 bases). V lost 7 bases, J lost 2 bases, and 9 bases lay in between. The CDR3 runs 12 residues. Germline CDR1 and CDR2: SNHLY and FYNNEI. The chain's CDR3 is CASKEGTYEQYF. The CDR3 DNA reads TGTGCCAGCAAGGAGGGAACCTACGAGCAGTACTTC. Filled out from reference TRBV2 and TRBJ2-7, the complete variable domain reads EPEVTQTPSHQVTQMGQEVILRCVPISNHLYFYWYRQILGQKVEFLVSFYNNEISEKSEIFDDQFSVERPDGSNFTLKIRSTKLEDSAMYFCASKEGTYEQYFGPGTRLTVT.

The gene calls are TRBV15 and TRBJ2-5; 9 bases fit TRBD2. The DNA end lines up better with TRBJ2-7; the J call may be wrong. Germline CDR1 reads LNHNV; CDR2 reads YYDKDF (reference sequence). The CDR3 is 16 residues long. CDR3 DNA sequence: TGTGCCACCAGCAGAAGGGGGGCGGGGGGGCCCTACGAGCAGTACTTC. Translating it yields CATSRRGAGGPYEQYF.